What follows are 4 T cell receptor beta chains derived from one specimen sequenced in a study of identical twins. TCRdb ran MiXCR on the 5' RACE reads and lists one entry per CDR3 protein. The sample contains around 100,000 distinct CDR3 sequences, 5.5% to 7% of which appear only once. The sequenced material came from memory T cells sorted from blood. These receptors came from a woman aged 45-65 years in good health.

This clonotype was counted many times. The chain joins TRBV6-2 or TRBV6-3 to TRBJ1-2; D gene uncertain. CDR1 is MNHEY, CDR2 SVGEGT, per germline. The length of the CDR3 is 13 residues. The V gene lost 8 bases and the J gene lost 4 bases, with 14 bases spanning the gap. CDR3 residues: CASSPGVLYGYTF. The CDR3 nucleotides read TGTGCCAGCTCACCTGGTGTCCTCTATGGCTACACCTTC.

The chain carries TRBV29-1 and TRBJ1-3; D remains ambiguous. This CDR3 has 14 amino acids. Per germline, CDR1 SQVTM and CDR2 ANQGSEA. V was cut by 5 bases and J by 0 bases, with 11 bases left in between. The CDR3 bases are TGCAGCGTTAGGGCGGGCCCCTCTGGAAACACCATATATTTT. Translation gives CSVRAGPSGNTIYF.

This clonotype was recorded at least ten times. J is TRBJ2-5 and V is TRBV9; D gene ambiguous. The CDR3 loop spans 13 amino acids. Germline V gene sequence: CDR1 SGDLS, CDR2 YYNGEE. Trimming took off 4 bases at V and 5 bases at J, with 12 bases between the two ends. The CDR3 region is CASSTDNGETQYF. In nucleotides, the CDR3 is TGTGCCAGCAGCACGGATAACGGGGAGACCCAGTACTTC.

This clonotype was observed at least ten times. This sequence joins TRBV7-6 and TRBJ1-1; D gene unclear. V gave up 2 bases and J gave up 6 bases, with 16 bases separating them. The length of the CDR3 is 15 residues. From germline, CDR1 is SGHVS and CDR2 FNYEAQ. CDR3 nucleotides: TGTGCCAGCAGCTTAATAATGGCGCTCTCTTCTGAAGCTTTCTTT. As protein: CASSLIMALSSEAFF.